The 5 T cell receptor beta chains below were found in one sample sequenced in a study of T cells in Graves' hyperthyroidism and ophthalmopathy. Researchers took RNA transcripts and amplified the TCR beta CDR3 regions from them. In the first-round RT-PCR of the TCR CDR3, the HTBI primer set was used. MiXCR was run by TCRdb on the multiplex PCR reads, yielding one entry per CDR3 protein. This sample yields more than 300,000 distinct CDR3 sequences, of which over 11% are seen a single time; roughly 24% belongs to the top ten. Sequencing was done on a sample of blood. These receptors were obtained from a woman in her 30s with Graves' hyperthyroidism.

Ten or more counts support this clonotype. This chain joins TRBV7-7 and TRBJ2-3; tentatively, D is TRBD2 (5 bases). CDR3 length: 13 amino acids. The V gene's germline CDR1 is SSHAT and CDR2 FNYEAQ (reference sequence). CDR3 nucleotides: TGTGCTAGCGCCCGGGTCCGCACAGATACGCAGTATTTT. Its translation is CASARVRTDTQYF.

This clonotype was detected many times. The CDR3 protein is CASSAAGSNQPQHF. In nucleotides, the CDR3 is TGTGCCAGCAGCGCTGCGGGGAGCAATCAGCCCCAGCATTTT. The V gene is TRBV6-1, the J gene TRBJ1-5; no firm D call. The length of the CDR3 is 14 residues. V dropped 6 bases and J dropped 1 base, with 10 bases sitting between them. CDR1 is MNHNS, CDR2 SASEGT, per germline.

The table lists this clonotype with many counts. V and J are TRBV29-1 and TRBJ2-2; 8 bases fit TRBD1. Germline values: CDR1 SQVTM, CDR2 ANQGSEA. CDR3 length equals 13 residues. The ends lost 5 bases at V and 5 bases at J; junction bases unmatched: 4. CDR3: CSVNRQGTGELFF. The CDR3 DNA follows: TGCAGCGTTAACCGACAGGGGACCGGGGAGCTGTTTTTT.

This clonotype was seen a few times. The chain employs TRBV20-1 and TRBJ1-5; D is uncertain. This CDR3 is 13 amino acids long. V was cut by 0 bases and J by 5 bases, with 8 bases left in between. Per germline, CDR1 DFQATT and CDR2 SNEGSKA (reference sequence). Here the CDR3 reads CSARDFGYQPQHF. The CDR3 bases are TGCAGTGCTAGAGATTTCGGCTATCAGCCCCAGCATTTT.

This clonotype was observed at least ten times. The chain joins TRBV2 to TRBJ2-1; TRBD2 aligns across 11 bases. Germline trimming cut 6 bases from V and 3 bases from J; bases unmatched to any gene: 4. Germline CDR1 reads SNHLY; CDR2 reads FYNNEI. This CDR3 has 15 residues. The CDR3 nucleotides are TGTGCCAGCAGCCCACTAGCGGGAGACTACAATGAGCAGTTCTTC. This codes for CASSPLAGDYNEQFF.